The clone carrying this T cell receptor beta chain was counted between two and nine times. This sample is drawn from a study of sequential checkpoint blockade in melanoma. Study details: After both sequences, patients received maintenance nivolumab.

From germline, CDR1 is MGHRA and CDR2 YSYEKL. The CDR3 totals 13 residues. V dropped 1 base and J dropped 7 bases, with 11 bases sitting between them. Clones were sequenced by immunoSEQ multiplex PCR, and TCRdb holds only the in-frame ones, with some missing. This sample has 3,500 to 5,000 clones, with about 54% found just once. Described treatment: randomized to nivolumab then ipilimumab (arm A) or the reverse (arm B). Live CD3+CD8+ CD19− CD56− cells were sorted from PBMCs. The V and J genes are TRBV4-1 and TRBJ2-7; D possibly corresponds to TRBD2 (7 bases). The sample was CD8+ T cells sorted from blood (inferred from file names), taken from a patient given nivolumab and ipilimumab in sequence. The sequence came from a human donor with melanoma. The CDR3, as DNA: TGCGCCAGCAGCCAAGGAAGGGGGGGGGAGCAGTACTTC. This encodes CASSQGRGGEQYF.